These T cell receptor beta chains were read from a single sample in a study of blood T cell repertoires in COVID-19. Here immunoSEQ multiplex PCR was the method, and the copy in TCRdb shows in-frame clones only, minus some. The sample carries tens of thousands of clones, 70% to 90% recorded once. Sequenced: peripheral blood. The receptors derive from an older woman in a cohort sampled during active COVID-19. The CDR3 runs from the conserved cysteine through the conserved F or W. D genes are given only for firm matches. The listing skips clone size in some rows; elsewhere it reads once, few, many or a size class.

d_call: .
clone_size: .
j_call: TRBJ2-7
v_call: TRBV12-5
cdr3_nt: TGTGCTAGTGCCCTGGGGGGTTACGAGCAGTACTTC
cdr3_aa: CASALGGYEQYF

d_call: TRBD2
clone_size: .
j_call: TRBJ2-5
v_call: TRBV7-8
cdr3_nt: TGTGCCAGCAGCTTAGGCGGGAGTAGGAGTGAGACCCAGTACTTC
cdr3_aa: CASSLGGSRSETQYF

d_call: TRBD1
clone_size: few
j_call: TRBJ2-7
v_call: TRBV19
cdr3_nt: TGTGCCAGTAGTACCGGACAGGGGATCAGGTACGAGCAGTACTTC
cdr3_aa: CASSTGQGIRYEQYF

d_call: TRBD2
clone_size: .
j_call: TRBJ2-7
v_call: TRBV28
cdr3_nt: TGTGCCAGCAGTCCTAATAGCGGGAGGAGCTCCTACGAGCAGTACTTC
cdr3_aa: CASSPNSGRSSYEQYF

d_call: .
clone_size: .
j_call: TRBJ1-2
v_call: TRBV18
cdr3_nt: TGTGCCAGCTCACCACGGAAGGCGGATGGCTACACCTTC
cdr3_aa: CASSPRKADGYTF

d_call: .
clone_size: .
j_call: TRBJ1-4
v_call: TRBV9
cdr3_nt: TGTGCCAGCAGCCTCGACAATTATAGTGAAAAACTGTTTTTT
cdr3_aa: CASSLDNYSEKLFF

d_call: TRBD1
clone_size: .
j_call: TRBJ2-3
v_call: TRBV7-9
cdr3_nt: TGTGCCAGCAGCTTCGTGGGACAGGGGCTCACAGATACGCAGTATTTT
cdr3_aa: CASSFVGQGLTDTQYF

d_call: .
clone_size: .
j_call: TRBJ1-1
v_call: TRBV27
cdr3_nt: TGTGCCAGCAGTTTTTGGCAAAACACTGAAGCTTTCTTT
cdr3_aa: CASSFWQNTEAFF

d_call: TRBD2
clone_size: .
j_call: TRBJ2-1
v_call: TRBV18
cdr3_nt: TGTGCCAGCGACCTCAGCGGGAGGGCCGGTGAGCAGTTCTTC
cdr3_aa: CASDLSGRAGEQFF

d_call: .
clone_size: medium-sized
j_call: TRBJ1-1
v_call: TRBV4-3
cdr3_nt: TGCGCCAGCAGCCATACAGGGTTGAACACTGAAGCTTTCTTT
cdr3_aa: CASSHTGLNTEAFF

d_call: TRBD2
clone_size: .
j_call: TRBJ2-1
v_call: TRBV7-9
cdr3_nt: TGTGCCAGCAGCCGACAGACTAGCGGGGGATACAATGAGCAGTTCTTC
cdr3_aa: CASSRQTSGGYNEQFF

d_call: TRBD2
clone_size: .
j_call: TRBJ2-1
v_call: TRBV27
cdr3_nt: TGTGCCTCCGGGACTAGCTATGAGCAGTTCTTC
cdr3_aa: CASGTSYEQFF

d_call: TRBD2
clone_size: .
j_call: TRBJ2-3
v_call: TRBV5-4
cdr3_nt: TGTGCCAGCAGCGACGGGACTAGCCGCTGGGGAGATACGCAGTATTTT
cdr3_aa: CASSDGTSRWGDTQYF

d_call: TRBD1
clone_size: once
j_call: TRBJ1-1
v_call: TRBV5-1
cdr3_nt: TGCGCCAGCAGCCCCCTGGGACAGGTGAACACTGAAGCTTTCTTT
cdr3_aa: CASSPLGQVNTEAFF

d_call: .
clone_size: .
j_call: TRBJ1-6
v_call: TRBV15
cdr3_nt: TGTGCCACCAGCAGAGATCCTGGCAGACAGTTATATAATTCACCCCTCCACTTT
cdr3_aa: CATSRDPGRQLYNSPLHF

d_call: .
clone_size: .
j_call: TRBJ1-6
v_call: TRBV9
cdr3_nt: TGTGCCAGCAGCGTAGGACTGGGTGGCGATTCACCCCTCCACTTT
cdr3_aa: CASSVGLGGDSPLHF

d_call: .
clone_size: .
j_call: TRBJ2-3
v_call: TRBV18
cdr3_nt: TGTGCCAGCTCACCGGGCACTACAGATACGCAGTATTTT
cdr3_aa: CASSPGTTDTQYF

d_call: TRBD2
clone_size: .
j_call: TRBJ2-7
v_call: TRBV5-5
cdr3_nt: TGTGCCAGCAGCGGGACTAGAATTAGCGAGCAGTACTTC
cdr3_aa: CASSGTRISEQYF

d_call: .
clone_size: once
j_call: TRBJ2-7
v_call: TRBV28
cdr3_nt: TGTGCCAGTTCGAACGCGGAGGGAGGTTCCTACGAGCAGTACTTC
cdr3_aa: CASSNAEGGSYEQYF

d_call: TRBD1
clone_size: once
j_call: TRBJ2-1
v_call: TRBV9
cdr3_nt: TGTGCCAGCAGCGTAGAGGGACAGAGTCTTTTCGAGCAGTTCTTC
cdr3_aa: CASSVEGQSLFEQFF

d_call: TRBD1
clone_size: .
j_call: TRBJ1-6
v_call: TRBV7-9
cdr3_nt: TGTGCCAGCAGCCCACGTGAAGGGGGCAATTCACCCCTCCACTTT
cdr3_aa: CASSPREGGNSPLHF

d_call: .
clone_size: once
j_call: TRBJ2-1
v_call: TRBV7-2
cdr3_nt: TGTGCCAGCAGCTTAGTTGCGGGACGCTCCTACAATGAGCAGTTCTTC
cdr3_aa: CASSLVAGRSYNEQFF

d_call: .
clone_size: .
j_call: TRBJ2-3
v_call: TRBV10-3
cdr3_nt: TGTGCCATCAGTGAGTCGGAGGTGGGAATCACAGATACGCAGTATTTT
cdr3_aa: CAISESEVGITDTQYF

d_call: TRBD1
clone_size: .
j_call: TRBJ2-1
v_call: TRBV19
cdr3_nt: TGTGCCAGTAGAACGGGACAGGCATACAATGAGCAGTTCTTC
cdr3_aa: CASRTGQAYNEQFF

d_call: .
clone_size: .
j_call: TRBJ2-5
v_call: TRBV28
cdr3_nt: TGTGCCAGCAGTCCGAGTGATAGAGAGACCCAGTACTTC
cdr3_aa: CASSPSDRETQYF

d_call: .
clone_size: .
j_call: TRBJ1-5
v_call: TRBV6-5
cdr3_nt: TGTGCCAGCATTGGGGGAGGGCCAGAGCCCCAGCATTTT
cdr3_aa: CASIGGGPEPQHF

d_call: .
clone_size: .
j_call: TRBJ2-7
v_call: TRBV5-5
cdr3_nt: TGTGCCAGCAGCGCGACTCCGGGGGAGCAGTACTTC
cdr3_aa: CASSATPGEQYF

d_call: .
clone_size: .
j_call: TRBJ1-5
v_call: TRBV27
cdr3_nt: TGTGCCAGCAGTTTTAGCCGGGGGAGGCAGCCCCAGCATTTT
cdr3_aa: CASSFSRGRQPQHF

d_call: .
clone_size: .
j_call: TRBJ2-7
v_call: TRBV6-5
cdr3_nt: TGTGCCAGCACGGGAGTAGGCCCCTTATCTACGCAGTACTTC
cdr3_aa: CASTGVGPLSTQYF

d_call: TRBD1
clone_size: .
j_call: TRBJ2-7
v_call: TRBV6-5
cdr3_nt: TGTGCCAGCAGTTACGATCGGGACAGCTCCTACGAGCAGTACTTC
cdr3_aa: CASSYDRDSSYEQYF

d_call: .
clone_size: .
j_call: TRBJ2-7
v_call: TRBV9
cdr3_nt: TGTGCCAGCAGTCCCGGAGTCTGGGACGAGCAGTACTTC
cdr3_aa: CASSPGVWDEQYF

d_call: .
clone_size: .
j_call: TRBJ1-1
v_call: TRBV19
cdr3_nt: TGTGCCAGTAGTACCAACAACAACCCGGGACAAAAGAACACTGAAGCTTTCTTT
cdr3_aa: CASSTNNNPGQKNTEAFF

d_call: TRBD1
clone_size: .
j_call: TRBJ1-1
v_call: TRBV13
cdr3_nt: TGTGCCAGCAGCTTAGGGATTACAGGGGGCGCGGGGAACACTGAAGCTTTCTTT
cdr3_aa: CASSLGITGGAGNTEAFF

d_call: .
clone_size: .
j_call: TRBJ2-6
v_call: TRBV2
cdr3_nt: TGTGCCAGCAGTGTACAGGGTACTGGGGCCAACGTCCTGACTTTC
cdr3_aa: CASSVQGTGANVLTF

d_call: TRBD1
clone_size: few
j_call: TRBJ1-2
v_call: TRBV5-1
cdr3_nt: TGCGCCAGCAGCGATGGGACAGGGGGCTATGGCTACACCTTC
cdr3_aa: CASSDGTGGYGYTF

d_call: .
clone_size: .
j_call: TRBJ1-2
v_call: TRBV19
cdr3_nt: TGTGCCAGTAGTATAGTGGACCAGGGGTTTGGGGCCGGCTACACCTTC
cdr3_aa: CASSIVDQGFGAGYTF

d_call: TRBD2
clone_size: .
j_call: TRBJ2-7
v_call: TRBV18
cdr3_nt: TGTGCCAGCTCACCACAGTTTCTAGCGGGAGGGTCCGAGCAGTACTTC
cdr3_aa: CASSPQFLAGGSEQYF

d_call: .
clone_size: .
j_call: TRBJ1-5
v_call: TRBV19
cdr3_nt: TGTGCCAGTAGTATACAACAGGGAAACCAGCCCCAGCATTTT
cdr3_aa: CASSIQQGNQPQHF

d_call: TRBD1
clone_size: .
j_call: TRBJ2-1
v_call: TRBV14
cdr3_nt: TGTGCCAGCAGCCACCTGGGACAGCGAGAACATGAGCAGTTCTTC
cdr3_aa: CASSHLGQREHEQFF

d_call: .
clone_size: .
j_call: TRBJ1-1
v_call: TRBV19
cdr3_nt: TGTGCCAGTAGTATGGCAGGGATACCGAACACTGAAGCTTTCTTT
cdr3_aa: CASSMAGIPNTEAFF

d_call: TRBD2
clone_size: .
j_call: TRBJ2-7
v_call: TRBV7-2
cdr3_nt: TGTGCCAGCAGCTTATTCGCGGGAGCCTACGAGCAGTACTTC
cdr3_aa: CASSLFAGAYEQYF

d_call: TRBD2
clone_size: .
j_call: TRBJ2-7
v_call: TRBV20-1
cdr3_nt: TGCAGTGCTAGTCCAGCGGGAGGGCCCACCTACGAGCAGTACTTC
cdr3_aa: CSASPAGGPTYEQYF

d_call: .
clone_size: .
j_call: TRBJ2-7
v_call: TRBV6-6
cdr3_nt: TGTGCCAGCAGTTACTCGGCAGGCGGACACTACGAGCAGTACTTC
cdr3_aa: CASSYSAGGHYEQYF

d_call: TRBD2
clone_size: .
j_call: TRBJ2-7
v_call: TRBV4-2
cdr3_nt: TGTGCCAGCAGCCGAGATCTTAGCGGGATGGGCGACTACGAGCAGTACTTC
cdr3_aa: CASSRDLSGMGDYEQYF

d_call: TRBD1
clone_size: .
j_call: TRBJ2-7
v_call: TRBV19
cdr3_nt: TGTGCCAGTAGTGTCGGAGGGACAGGTTCTTTAGGGGAGCAGTACTTC
cdr3_aa: CASSVGGTGSLGEQYF

d_call: .
clone_size: once
j_call: TRBJ1-2
v_call: TRBV4-2
cdr3_nt: TGTGCCAGCAGCCAAGATTGGGGAGGGAACGGCTACACCTTC
cdr3_aa: CASSQDWGGNGYTF

d_call: .
clone_size: .
j_call: TRBJ2-7
v_call: TRBV18
cdr3_nt: TGTGCCAGCTCACCGGGGACTTCTTACGAGCAGTACTTC
cdr3_aa: CASSPGTSYEQYF

d_call: TRBD1
clone_size: .
j_call: TRBJ2-3
v_call: TRBV10-3
cdr3_nt: TGTGCCATGGGACAGGGGGTCCGGGACGATACGCAGTATTTT
cdr3_aa: CAMGQGVRDDTQYF

d_call: TRBD2
clone_size: .
j_call: TRBJ2-2
v_call: TRBV7-2
cdr3_nt: TGTGCCAGCAGCTGGTCCAGCGGGAGAGGGAGGGGTAGCACCGGGGAGCTGTTTTTT
cdr3_aa: CASSWSSGRGRGSTGELFF

d_call: .
clone_size: .
j_call: TRBJ2-7
v_call: TRBV2
cdr3_nt: TGTGCCACCAGGTGGACAGTGACTTCGTACGAGCAGTACTTC
cdr3_aa: CATRWTVTSYEQYF

d_call: .
clone_size: .
j_call: TRBJ1-3
v_call: TRBV18
cdr3_nt: TGTGCCAGCTCACCGGGCCAAATCTCCTCTGGAAACACCATATATTTT
cdr3_aa: CASSPGQISSGNTIYF

d_call: .
clone_size: many
j_call: TRBJ2-6
v_call: TRBV24-1
cdr3_nt: TGTGCCACCAGTGATCAGTACTCTGGGGCCAACGTCCTGACTTTC
cdr3_aa: CATSDQYSGANVLTF